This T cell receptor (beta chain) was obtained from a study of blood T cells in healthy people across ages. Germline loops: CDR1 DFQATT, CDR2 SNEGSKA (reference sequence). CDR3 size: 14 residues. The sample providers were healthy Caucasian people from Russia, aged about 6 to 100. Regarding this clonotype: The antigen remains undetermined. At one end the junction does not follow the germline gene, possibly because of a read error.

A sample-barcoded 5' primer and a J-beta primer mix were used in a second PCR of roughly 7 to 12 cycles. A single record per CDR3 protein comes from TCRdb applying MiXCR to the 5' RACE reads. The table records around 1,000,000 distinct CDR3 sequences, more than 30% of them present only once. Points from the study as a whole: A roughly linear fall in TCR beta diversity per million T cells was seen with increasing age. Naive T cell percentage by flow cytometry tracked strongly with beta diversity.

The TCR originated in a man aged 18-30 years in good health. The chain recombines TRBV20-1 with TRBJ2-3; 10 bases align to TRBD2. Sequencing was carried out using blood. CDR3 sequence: CSTSASGGPDTQYF. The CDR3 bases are TGCAGTACTAGTGCTAGCGGGGGCCCAGATACGCAGTATTTT.